One and the same sample provided the 4 T cell receptor beta chains below, sequenced in a study of blood T cell repertoires in COVID-19 (dated by TCRdb to about 2020). Libraries were built with the immunoSEQ multiplex PCR assay. Imported from immuneACCESS, the table was reduced by TCRdb to in-frame sequences with V and J called. These copies leave out some clones; in studies compared against another copy, an unresolved V gene accounts for under half, and the cause of the remainder is not known. Across this sample there are under 40,000 clones, with more than 75% seen only once. In total, the top ten clones hold approximately 15% of the sample. Sample: peripheral blood. The receptor set was obtained from a man aged 45-65 years with active or convalescent COVID-19.

The CDR3 DNA reads as TGTGCCAGCAGCTTACTAGCGTCGAACACCGGGGAGCTGTTTTTT. Translation gives CASSLLASNTGELFF. J is TRBJ2-2 and V is TRBV7-6; possible D gene TRBD2, 6 bases. Germline assignment: CDR1 SGHVS and CDR2 FNYEAQ. With 2 bases removed from V and 0 bases from J, the gap between germline ends came to 7 bases. The CDR3 spans 15 residues.

The chain is built from TRBV9 and TRBJ2-3; D uncertain. The length of the CDR3 is 15 residues. CDR1 is SGDLS and CDR2 is YYNGEE in the germline V gene. Trimming left V 0 bases short and J 4 bases short, with 12 bases between. The CDR3 is CASSVVPQVADTQYF. The CDR3 DNA reads as TGTGCCAGCAGCGTAGTCCCTCAGGTGGCAGATACGCAGTATTTT.

The rearrangement uses TRBV3-1 (or the pseudogene TRBV3-2) and TRBJ2-3, with a possible D match to TRBD2 (6 bases). Germline V lookup: CDR1 LGHDT, CDR2 YNNKEL (reference sequence). The V end was cut by 1 base, the J end by 2 bases, with 10 bases between. The CDR3 runs 15 residues. The CDR3 reads CASSQGRGTTDTQYF. The CDR3, as DNA: TGTGCCAGCAGCCAAGGTCGGGGGACCACAGATACGCAGTATTTT.

The V gene is TRBV7-9, the J gene TRBJ2-1; D is unclear. This CDR3 has 13 amino acids. Germline V CDR1 and CDR2: SEHNR, FQNEAQ (reference sequence). V was trimmed by 3 bases and J by 8 bases, leaving 11 bases between them. The CDR3 loop is CASSFYWQDEQFF. The CDR3 nucleotides read TGTGCCAGCAGCTTCTATTGGCAGGATGAGCAGTTCTTC.